This T cell receptor (beta chain) came from a study of blood T cells in healthy people across ages. Primed by a sample-barcoded 5' primer and a J-beta primer mix, a second PCR proceeded for about 6 to 11 cycles. TCRdb recomputed calls from the 5' RACE reads with MiXCR, one row per CDR3 protein. The table records about 1.4 million distinct CDR3 sequences, approximately 59% of them present only once. A note on this clonotype: The target antigen is unknown.

Findings of the study overall: Reliance upon unsorted PBMCs precluded definitive naive versus antigen-experienced comparison.

This clonotype originated in a man aged 18 to 29 in good health. The specimen sequenced was blood.

CDR3 sequence reads: CASSSPGTSGETQYF. The CDR3 coding sequence is TGTGCCAGCAGTTCCCCGGGGACTAGCGGAGAGACCCAGTACTTC. The chain couples TRBV28 to TRBJ2-7; 11 bases map to TRBD2. Near its end, the DNA agrees better with TRBJ2-5, so the J call may be wrong. Germline values: CDR1 MDHEN, CDR2 SYDVKM. The CDR3 spans 15 residues.